This TCR beta chain was recovered during a study of PD-L1 blockade in urothelial cancer. Study overall: The study started patients on atezolizumab at some point between 2013 and 2015, giving 1,200 mg intravenously every 3 weeks. About 90% of the 29 patients were males with bladder-origin urothelial cancer. Previous chemotherapy exposure amounted to 0 to 3 regimens for patients.

This sample's time point: pretreatment peripheral blood. All patients handed over anywhere from 1 to 8 samples, pretreatment and on-treatment. Profiling relied on immunoSEQ multiplex PCR, and the TCRdb table lists in-frame clones only, not all of them. The data show under 70,000 clones, 75% to 90% seen once. Trimming removed 7 bases from V and 4 bases from J, with 9 bases in between. The CDR3 totals 12 residues. Germline V lookup: CDR1 MNHNS, CDR2 SASEGT. The source was PBMCs, collected around atezolizumab (anti-PD-L1) treatment. This rearrangement joins TRBV6-1 to TRBJ2-3, with D hard to call. The sequence was collected from a man between 65 and 85 years old with urothelial cancer. As DNA, the CDR3 is TGTGCCAGCACGGCGGCGGCAGATACGCAGTATTTT. It translates to CASTAAADTQYF.